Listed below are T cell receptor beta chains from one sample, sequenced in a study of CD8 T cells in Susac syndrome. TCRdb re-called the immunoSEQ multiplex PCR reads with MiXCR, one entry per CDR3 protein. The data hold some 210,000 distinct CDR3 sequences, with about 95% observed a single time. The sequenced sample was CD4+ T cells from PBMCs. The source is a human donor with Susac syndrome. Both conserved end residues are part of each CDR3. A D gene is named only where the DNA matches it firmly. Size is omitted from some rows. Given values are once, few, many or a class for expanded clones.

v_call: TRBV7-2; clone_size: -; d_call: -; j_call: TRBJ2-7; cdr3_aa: CASSLAGLPGQGPNEQYF; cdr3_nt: TGTGCCAGCAGCTTAGCTGGATTGCCGGGGCAGGGACCCAACGAGCAGTACTTC
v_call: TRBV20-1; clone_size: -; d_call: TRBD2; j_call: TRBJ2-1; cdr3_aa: CSARGASGGAGEQFF; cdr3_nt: TGCAGTGCTAGAGGGGCTAGCGGGGGGGCAGGTGAGCAGTTCTTC
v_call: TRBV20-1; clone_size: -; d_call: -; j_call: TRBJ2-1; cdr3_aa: CSAPQAVPQQFF; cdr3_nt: TGCAGTGCCCCACAAGCGGTTCCTCAGCAGTTCTTC
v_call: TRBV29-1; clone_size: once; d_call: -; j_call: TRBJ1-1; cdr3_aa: CSVSMTGREAFF; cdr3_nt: TGCAGCGTATCGATGACAGGCCGTGAAGCTTTCTTT
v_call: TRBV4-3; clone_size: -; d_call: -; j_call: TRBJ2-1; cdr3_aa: CASSPDSNEQFF; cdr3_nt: TGCGCCAGCAGCCCCGACAGTAATGAGCAGTTCTTC
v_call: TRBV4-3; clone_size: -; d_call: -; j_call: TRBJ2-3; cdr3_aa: CASSQDAPGASTDTQYF; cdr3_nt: TGCGCCAGCAGCCAAGATGCCCCAGGGGCGAGCACAGATACGCAGTATTTT
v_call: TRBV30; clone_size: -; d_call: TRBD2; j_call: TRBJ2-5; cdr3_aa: CAWSVLAGGRETQYF; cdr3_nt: TGTGCCTGGAGTGTCCTAGCGGGGGGGCGTGAGACCCAGTACTTC
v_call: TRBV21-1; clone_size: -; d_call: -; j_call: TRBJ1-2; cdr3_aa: CATRGRLFSNGYTF; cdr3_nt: TGTGCCACCCGAGGACGGCTTTTTTCGAATGGCTACACCTTC
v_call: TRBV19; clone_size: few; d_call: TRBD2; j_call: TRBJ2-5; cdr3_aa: CASSTTSVVETQYF; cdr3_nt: TGTGCCAGTAGTACGACTAGCGTGGTGGAGACCCAGTACTTC
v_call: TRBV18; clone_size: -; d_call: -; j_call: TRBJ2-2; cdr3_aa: CASSLPAALFTGELFF; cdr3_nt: TGTGCCAGCTCACTCCCGGCGGCTCTATTCACCGGGGAGCTGTTTTTT
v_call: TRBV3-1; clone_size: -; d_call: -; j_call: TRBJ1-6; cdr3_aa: CASSQTWTADSPLHF; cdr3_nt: TGTGCCAGCAGCCAGACCTGGACAGCGGATTCACCCCTCCACTTT
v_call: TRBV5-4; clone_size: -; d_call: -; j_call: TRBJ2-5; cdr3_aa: CASSLRTAQETQYF; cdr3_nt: TGTGCCAGCAGCTTGAGAACAGCACAAGAGACCCAGTACTTC
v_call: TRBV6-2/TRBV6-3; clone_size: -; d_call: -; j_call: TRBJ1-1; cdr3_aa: CASHGLLTEAFF; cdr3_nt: TGTGCCAGCCACGGGTTGCTCACTGAAGCTTTCTTT
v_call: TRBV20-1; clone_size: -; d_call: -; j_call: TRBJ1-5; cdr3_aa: CSARNVLNSGQPQHF; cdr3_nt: TGCAGTGCTAGAAACGTCCTCAACAGTGGTCAGCCCCAGCATTTT
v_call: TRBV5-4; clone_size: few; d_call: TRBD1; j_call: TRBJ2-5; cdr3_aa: CASSLRGQGKETQYF; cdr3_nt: TGTGCCAGCAGCTTGCGGGGACAGGGAAAAGAGACCCAGTACTTC
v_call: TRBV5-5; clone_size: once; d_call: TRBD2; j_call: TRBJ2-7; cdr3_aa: CASSLGLAGGRNDEQYF; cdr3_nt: TGTGCCAGCAGCTTGGGTCTAGCGGGGGGGCGTAACGACGAGCAGTACTTC
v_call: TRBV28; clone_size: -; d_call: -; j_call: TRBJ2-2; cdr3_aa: CASRIQGSGSLGELFF; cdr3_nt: TGTGCCAGCAGAATACAGGGATCAGGATCACTCGGGGAGCTGTTTTTT
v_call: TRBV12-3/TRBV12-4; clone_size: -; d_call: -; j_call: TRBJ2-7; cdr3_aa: CASSSAGRPEGEQYF; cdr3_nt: TGTGCCAGCAGTTCAGCCGGCCGGCCTGAGGGCGAGCAGTACTTC
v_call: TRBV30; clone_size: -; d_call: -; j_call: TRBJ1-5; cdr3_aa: CAWSPEPRDQPQHF; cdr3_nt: TGTGCCTGGAGTCCTGAGCCCCGCGATCAGCCCCAGCATTTT
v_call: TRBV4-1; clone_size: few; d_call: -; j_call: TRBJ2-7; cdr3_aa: CASSQSGTSYEQYF; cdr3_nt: TGCGCCAGCAGCCAATCTGGGACGTCCTACGAGCAGTACTTC
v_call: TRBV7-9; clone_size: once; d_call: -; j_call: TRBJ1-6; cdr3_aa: CASSSPRDSPLHF; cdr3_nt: TGTGCCAGCAGCTCCCCCAGGGATTCACCCCTCCACTTT
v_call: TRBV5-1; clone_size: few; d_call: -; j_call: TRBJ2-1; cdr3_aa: CASSLEAYNEQFF; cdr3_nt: TGCGCCAGCAGCTTGGAGGCCTACAATGAGCAGTTCTTC
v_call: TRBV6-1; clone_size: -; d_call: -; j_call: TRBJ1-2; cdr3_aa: CASSDHYGYTF; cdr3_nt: TGTGCCAGCAGTGACCACTATGGCTACACCTTC
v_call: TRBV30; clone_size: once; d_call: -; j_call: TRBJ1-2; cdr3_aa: CAWSNRDNHYGYTF; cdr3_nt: TGTGCCTGGAGTAACCGGGACAACCACTATGGCTACACCTTC
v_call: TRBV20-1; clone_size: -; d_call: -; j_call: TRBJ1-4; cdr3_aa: CSATTRDGRGEKLFF; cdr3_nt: TGCAGTGCGACCACGAGAGACGGAAGGGGTGAAAAACTGTTTTTT
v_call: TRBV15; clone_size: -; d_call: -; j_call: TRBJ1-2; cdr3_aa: CATSRDRVGYGYTF; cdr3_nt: TGTGCCACCAGCAGAGACAGGGTGGGCTATGGCTACACCTTC
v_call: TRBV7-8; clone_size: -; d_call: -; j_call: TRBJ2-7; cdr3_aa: CASSPSPGEFNYEQYF; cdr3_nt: TGTGCCAGCAGCCCTTCACCCGGGGAGTTCAACTACGAGCAGTACTTC